The T cell receptor (beta chain) under discussion was sequenced for a study of control samples from healthy donors and cancer patients. The CDR3 spans 15 residues. Germline V gene data show CDR1 as SGHVS and CDR2 as FQNEAQ. J was trimmed by 7 bases and V by 5 bases; bases with no gene match: 11. Using immunoSEQ multiplex PCR, the repertoire was profiled, and TCRdb retains in-frame clones only, with some absent. The top ten hold approximately 2.9% of the sample, which has 130,000 to 150,000 clones, about 91% seen once. The sequencing sample was made of blood. The V gene is TRBV7-8, the J gene TRBJ2-7; the match to TRBD1 covers 10 bases. The clonotype comes from a man aged 30 to 39 in good health. CDR3: CASSLMPGTGVEQYF. CDR3 in DNA: TGTGCCAGCAGCCTTATGCCCGGGACAGGGGTAGAGCAGTACTTC. Variable domain in full (rest from reference TRBV7-8 and TRBJ2-7): GAGVSQSPRYKVAKRGQDVALRCDPISGHVSLFWYQQALGQGPEFLTYFQNEAQLDKSGLPSDRFFAERPEGSVSTLKIQRTQQEDSAVYLCASSLMPGTGVEQYFGPGTRLTVT.